The rows below give T cell receptor beta chains drawn from one sample of a study of blood T cell repertoires in COVID-19. Only in-frame clones appear in the TCRdb table, and some are missing; sequencing was by immunoSEQ multiplex PCR. The data show 130,000 or so clones, 88% seen once. Sequencing was performed on peripheral blood. The receptors stem from a human donor in a cohort sampled during active COVID-19. Each CDR3 is given with its conserved first and last residue. A D gene is named only where the DNA matches it firmly. Not all rows give a size; the values are once, few, many and, for expanded clones, a class.

D: TRBD1
J: TRBJ2-1
V: TRBV25-1
size: few
DNA: TGTGCCAGCAGTGACTGGGACAGGGGCGCTTATGAGCAGTTCTTC
CDR3: CASSDWDRGAYEQFF

D: .
J: TRBJ2-7
V: TRBV25-1
size: .
DNA: TGTGCCAGCAGTGAATATGGACAGACTGAGCAGTACTTC
CDR3: CASSEYGQTEQYF

D: .
J: TRBJ2-7
V: TRBV5-6
size: .
DNA: TGTGCCAGCAGCTTGGCGGTCTACGAGCAGTACTTC
CDR3: CASSLAVYEQYF

D: TRBD1
J: TRBJ1-5
V: TRBV6-6
size: .
DNA: TGTGCCAGCGTGGACAGGGCAAATCAGCCCCAGCATTTT
CDR3: CASVDRANQPQHF

D: .
J: TRBJ2-2
V: TRBV2
size: .
DNA: TGTGCCAGCAGTGTACGGCAGGCAAACACCGGGGAGCTGTTTTTT
CDR3: CASSVRQANTGELFF

D: .
J: TRBJ1-4
V: TRBV30
size: .
DNA: TGTGCCTGCGATTTGACAGGAATTAAAACCGATGAAAAACTGTTTTTT
CDR3: CACDLTGIKTDEKLFF

D: .
J: TRBJ2-7
V: TRBV7-9
size: .
DNA: TGTGCCAGCAGCCGGGACTACGAGCAGTACTTC
CDR3: CASSRDYEQYF

D: .
J: TRBJ2-6
V: TRBV5-1
size: .
DNA: TGCGCCAGCAAGGGGCCTGGGGCCAACGTCCTGACTTTC
CDR3: CASKGPGANVLTF

D: .
J: TRBJ1-5
V: TRBV15
size: .
DNA: TGTGCCACCAGCAGAGCCGGACAGATTTATCAGCCCCAGCATTTT
CDR3: CATSRAGQIYQPQHF

D: .
J: TRBJ2-3
V: TRBV5-6
size: .
DNA: TGTGCCAGCAGCTTGGATCCTAGCAGATTCACAGATACGCAGTATTTT
CDR3: CASSLDPSRFTDTQYF

D: .
J: TRBJ2-7
V: TRBV4-2
size: .
DNA: TGTGCCAGCAGCCAAGAAGTATCGACAGGGCAGTACTTC
CDR3: CASSQEVSTGQYF

D: .
J: TRBJ2-5
V: TRBV5-4
size: .
DNA: TGTGCCAGCAGTGGCCGGGGTAAAGAGACCCAGTACTTC
CDR3: CASSGRGKETQYF

D: TRBD1
J: TRBJ1-6
V: TRBV6-5
size: .
DNA: TGTGCCAGCGGGACAGAGTATTCACCCCTCCACTTT
CDR3: CASGTEYSPLHF

D: TRBD2
J: TRBJ2-7
V: TRBV25-1
size: .
DNA: TGTGCGGCGGGAGGGTACGAGCAGTACTTC
CDR3: CAAGGYEQYF

D: .
J: TRBJ2-2
V: TRBV9
size: once
DNA: TGTGCCAGCAGCCTCGCGAACACCGGGGAGCTGTTTTTT
CDR3: CASSLANTGELFF

D: .
J: TRBJ2-2
V: TRBV5-1
size: .
DNA: TGCGCCAGCAGCCCGGGGGACAGACTAACCGGGGAGCTGTTTTTT
CDR3: CASSPGDRLTGELFF

D: TRBD2
J: TRBJ2-1
V: TRBV25-1
size: .
DNA: TGTGCCAGCAGTGACCCGACTAAGCGGGGGGGTAGTCATGAGCAGTTCTTC
CDR3: CASSDPTKRGGSHEQFF

D: TRBD2
J: TRBJ2-3
V: TRBV11-1
size: .
DNA: TGTGCCAGCAGCTTACTAGCGGGAGGAGGCACAGATACGCAGTATTTT
CDR3: CASSLLAGGGTDTQYF

D: .
J: TRBJ1-2
V: TRBV6-1
size: .
DNA: TGTGCCAGCAGTGATTGGCAGGGGACCTATGGCTACACCTTC
CDR3: CASSDWQGTYGYTF

D: .
J: TRBJ2-4
V: TRBV6-6
size: .
DNA: TGTGCCAGCAGTTACTCTGCGGGGGCCAAAAACATTCAGTACTTC
CDR3: CASSYSAGAKNIQYF

D: TRBD1
J: TRBJ2-7
V: TRBV6-5
size: .
DNA: TGTGCCAGCATCCGGACGGACAGGGACGGGCAGTACTTC
CDR3: CASIRTDRDGQYF

D: TRBD1
J: TRBJ1-4
V: TRBV6-5
size: .
DNA: TGTGCCAGCAGCCTAACAGGGGGCCTGGGAAAACTGTTTTTT
CDR3: CASSLTGGLGKLFF

D: TRBD1
J: TRBJ2-7
V: TRBV5-4
size: .
DNA: TGTGCCAGCAACCGGGACAGAGACTACGAGCAGTACTTC
CDR3: CASNRDRDYEQYF

D: .
J: TRBJ1-3
V: TRBV5-1
size: .
DNA: TGCGCCAGCAGCTTGGACACATACTCTGGAAACACCATATATTTT
CDR3: CASSLDTYSGNTIYF

D: .
J: TRBJ1-5
V: TRBV9
size: .
DNA: TGTGCCAGCAGCGAGACAGATAGCAATCAGCCCCAGCATTTT
CDR3: CASSETDSNQPQHF

D: .
J: TRBJ2-7
V: TRBV7-2
size: .
DNA: TGTGCCAGCAGCTTAGCCCGGGACTCGTTCTCCTACGAGCAGTACTTC
CDR3: CASSLARDSFSYEQYF

D: .
J: TRBJ2-7
V: TRBV2
size: .
DNA: TGTGCCAGCAGGATCCAGGGAAACTCCTACGAGCAGTACTTC
CDR3: CASRIQGNSYEQYF

D: .
J: TRBJ2-7
V: TRBV30
size: .
DNA: TGTGCCTGGAGTGCAGGATTCTCCTACGAGCAGTACTTC
CDR3: CAWSAGFSYEQYF

D: TRBD2
J: TRBJ2-5
V: TRBV4-1
size: .
DNA: TGCGCCAGCAGCCCCCCTAGCGGGGGTTCTTCGACCCAGTACTTC
CDR3: CASSPPSGGSSTQYF

D: TRBD1
J: TRBJ2-5
V: TRBV10-3
size: .
DNA: TGTGCCATCAGTAACCGGGACAGGGGCCCAGAGACCCAGTACTTC
CDR3: CAISNRDRGPETQYF

D: TRBD2
J: TRBJ2-7
V: TRBV19
size: .
DNA: TGTGCCAGTAGTGACGGTGCGGGAGGTTCCTACGAGCAGTACTTC
CDR3: CASSDGAGGSYEQYF

D: TRBD2
J: TRBJ2-2
V: TRBV5-1
size: .
DNA: TGCGCCAGCAGCCGGAGACTAGCGGGAGGCACCGGGGAGCTGTTTTTT
CDR3: CASSRRLAGGTGELFF

D: TRBD2
J: TRBJ2-2
V: TRBV7-7
size: .
DNA: TGTGCTAGCAGCTCTTCCGGGACTAGCGTGACCGGGGAGCTGTTTTTT
CDR3: CASSSSGTSVTGELFF

D: .
J: TRBJ1-3
V: TRBV18
size: .
DNA: TGTGCCAGCTCACTCGGACAGAAAGGAAACACCATATATTTT
CDR3: CASSLGQKGNTIYF

D: TRBD1
J: TRBJ2-7
V: TRBV2
size: few
DNA: TGTGCCAGCACCGGGACAGACCTCTACGAGCAGTACTTC
CDR3: CASTGTDLYEQYF

D: .
J: TRBJ2-2
V: TRBV9
size: few
DNA: TGTGCCAGCAGCGTAGGGGGGGACACCGGGGAGCTGTTTTTT
CDR3: CASSVGGDTGELFF

D: .
J: TRBJ1-2
V: TRBV25-1
size: once
DNA: TGTGCCAGCAGTGATATAGGGGGAGACTATGGCTACACCTTC
CDR3: CASSDIGGDYGYTF

D: TRBD1
J: TRBJ2-2
V: TRBV18
size: .
DNA: TGTGCCAGCTCACAGCGGACAGGGGACACCGGGGAGCTGTTTTTT
CDR3: CASSQRTGDTGELFF

D: TRBD2
J: TRBJ2-3
V: TRBV28
size: .
DNA: TGTGCCAGCAGTTCCCCCGACTACACACGGGGGGGCACAGATACGCAGTATTTT
CDR3: CASSSPDYTRGGTDTQYF

D: .
J: TRBJ1-4
V: TRBV12-3/TRBV12-4
size: .
DNA: TGTGCCAGCGGTCGTCAGGGCGAAAAACTGTTTTTT
CDR3: CASGRQGEKLFF

D: TRBD1
J: TRBJ1-4
V: TRBV19
size: .
DNA: TGTGCCAGTAGTCCCCGACAGGGGGCAACTAATGAAAAACTGTTTTTT
CDR3: CASSPRQGATNEKLFF

D: .
J: TRBJ2-3
V: TRBV27
size: .
DNA: TGTGCCAGCAGTTTACTGGGGGCCACAGATACGCAGTATTTT
CDR3: CASSLLGATDTQYF

D: .
J: TRBJ1-1
V: TRBV2
size: .
DNA: TGTGCCAGCGGGGGCAGAGAGTATGATAGTACTGAAGCTTTCTTT
CDR3: CASGGREYDSTEAFF

D: .
J: TRBJ1-2
V: TRBV28
size: .
DNA: TGTGCCAGCAGTTTTTTAACGGACTATGGCTACACCTTC
CDR3: CASSFLTDYGYTF

D: TRBD2
J: TRBJ2-1
V: TRBV6-4
size: .
DNA: TGTGCCAGCAGTGACAGTCTAGCGGGCTCCCCGCCGACTGAGCAGTTCTTC
CDR3: CASSDSLAGSPPTEQFF

D: TRBD1
J: TRBJ2-1
V: TRBV10-3
size: .
DNA: TGTGCCATCAGTGGAGGACAGGACGACAATGAGCAGTTCTTC
CDR3: CAISGGQDDNEQFF

D: .
J: TRBJ2-3
V: TRBV5-4
size: once
DNA: TGTGCCAGCAGCTTGCCCCTCGACAGGTTTTCTACGCAGTATTTT
CDR3: CASSLPLDRFSTQYF

D: TRBD1
J: TRBJ1-2
V: TRBV19
size: once
DNA: TGTGCCAGTGGATCGACAGGGACGGGTGGCTACACCTTC
CDR3: CASGSTGTGGYTF

D: TRBD1
J: TRBJ1-1
V: TRBV5-1
size: .
DNA: TGCGCCAGCAGCTTAAGGGCAGGGGGCTCTAACACTGAAGCTTTCTTT
CDR3: CASSLRAGGSNTEAFF

D: TRBD1
J: TRBJ2-5
V: TRBV7-9
size: .
DNA: TGTGCCAGCAGCTTAACATTGGGGACAGGCCAAGAGACCCAGTACTTC
CDR3: CASSLTLGTGQETQYF

D: TRBD2
J: TRBJ2-1
V: TRBV7-8
size: .
DNA: TGTGCCAGCAGCTTCCCCGGGGGCGGGGGGCCGCCTGAGCAGTTCTTC
CDR3: CASSFPGGGGPPEQFF

D: TRBD2
J: TRBJ2-7
V: TRBV11-2
size: .
DNA: TGTGCCAGCAGCTCTCGGACTAGCGGGGTTAGCTCCTACGAGCAGTACTTC
CDR3: CASSSRTSGVSSYEQYF

D: .
J: TRBJ2-7
V: TRBV5-1
size: .
DNA: TGCGCCAGCAGCCCTACCGGGACATCTCTGGGCGAGCAGTACTTC
CDR3: CASSPTGTSLGEQYF

D: TRBD1
J: TRBJ1-1
V: TRBV5-1
size: .
DNA: TGCGCCAGCAGCTCCATTCGATTGGGACAGGGGAGCACTGAAGCTTTCTTT
CDR3: CASSSIRLGQGSTEAFF

D: TRBD2
J: TRBJ2-1
V: TRBV7-2
size: .
DNA: TGTGCCAGCAGCTTAATAGGACTAGCGGGAAATGAGCAGTTCTTC
CDR3: CASSLIGLAGNEQFF

D: .
J: TRBJ1-2
V: TRBV3-1/TRBV3-2
size: .
DNA: TGTGCCAGCAGCCAGGGGGCGGGCGGCTACACCTTC
CDR3: CASSQGAGGYTF

D: .
J: TRBJ1-1
V: TRBV2
size: .
DNA: TGTGCCAGCCCGAGAGACAGGAACACTGAAGCTTTCTTT
CDR3: CASPRDRNTEAFF

D: TRBD1
J: TRBJ2-1
V: TRBV28
size: few
DNA: TGTGCCAGCAGTTTATTAAGTACTAATGACCGGGGACAGACGGTCTTC
CDR3: CASSLLSTNDRGQTVF

D: TRBD1
J: TRBJ1-2
V: TRBV2
size: .
DNA: TGTGCCAGCAGTGATAGGGGCGGACAGGGGGCTGGCTACACCTTC
CDR3: CASSDRGGQGAGYTF